The 21 T cell receptor beta chains below were found in one sample sequenced in a study of blood T cell repertoires in COVID-19 (TCRdb year 2020). Library creation used the immunoSEQ multiplex PCR assay. The table comes from immuneACCESS by way of TCRdb, which keeps in-frame sequences with V and J called. Part of the clones is missing from these tables; in studies checked, under half for an unresolved V gene and the rest for unknown reasons. Recorded for this sample are 300,000 to 350,000 clones; approximately 83% of them occurred a single time. Around 2.1% of the sample lies in the top ten. Sequenced sample: PBMCs or T cells enriched from blood (not recorded which). These receptors were taken from a man in his thirties or forties who had recovered from COVID-19.

This clone was counted only a few times. The genes are TRBV3-1 (or the pseudogene TRBV3-2) and TRBJ1-1; unclear D gene. Germline V gene data show CDR1 as LGHDT and CDR2 as YNNKEL (reference sequence). V gave up 1 base and J gave up 1 base, with 7 bases separating them. The CDR3 extends over 14 amino acids. The CDR3 nucleotides read TGTGCCAGCAGCCAAGGGTTAGCGAACACTGAAGCTTTCTTT. As protein: CASSQGLANTEAFF.

This chain's CDR3 is CASKRGASGTQYF. CDR3 nucleotide sequence: TGTGCCAGCAAGCGGGGCGCAAGTGGGACCCAGTACTTC. This sequence joins TRBV6-5 and TRBJ2-5; 7 nucleotides line up with TRBD2. After removal of 7 bases from V and 7 bases from J, the junction contained 9 bases not matched to a gene. In germline, CDR1 is MNHEY, CDR2 SVGAGI. The CDR3 length is 13 residues.

The chain combines TRBV19 with TRBJ2-5; 12 positions agree with TRBD2. J gave up 5 bases and V 6 bases, and 10 bases lay outside the gene matches. The CDR3 length is 16 residues. Looked up from germline, CDR1 is LNHDA and CDR2 is SQIVND (reference sequence). In DNA form, the CDR3 reads TGTGCCAGTAGCCTTAGACTAGCGGGGGCGACGGAGACCCAGTACTTC. This encodes CASSLRLAGATETQYF.

The chain recombines TRBV4-3 with TRBJ1-1, with TRBD1 as a possible D gene (6 bases). Trimming shortened V by 0 bases and J by 6 bases, and 11 bases separated the two germline ends. Germline V gene lookup returns CDR1 LGHNA and CDR2 YSLEER. The CDR3 is made up of 14 amino acids. Written as DNA, the CDR3 is TGCGCCAGCAGCCAAGATCGGTCAGGGGCTGAAGCTTTCTTT. Its protein is CASSQDRSGAEAFF.

This chain joins TRBV24-1 and TRBJ2-4, with a weak D call TRBD2 (6 bases). Germline CDR1 KGHDR, CDR2 SFDVKD. With 5 bases removed from V and 7 bases from J, the gap between germline ends came to 26 bases. The CDR3 contains 18 residues. Here the CDR3 reads CATSAPPSAEGARNIQYF. CDR3 sequence (DNA): TGTGCCACCAGTGCTCCCCCGTCGGCGGAGGGAGCAAGGAACATTCAGTACTTC.

The genes are TRBV25-1 and TRBJ2-1; weak D call: TRBD1 (7 bases). The CDR3 loop spans 16 amino acids. V lost 1 base and J 0 bases, leaving 10 bases between the germline ends. CDR1 MGHDK and CDR2 SYGVNS come from the germline V gene. In nucleotides, the CDR3 is TGTGCCAGCAGTGAATCAGGGGGGTCCTCCTACAATGAGCAGTTCTTC. Translation gives CASSESGGSSYNEQFF.

The J gene is TRBJ1-2, the V gene TRBV25-1, with a tentative D call TRBD1 (6 bases). This CDR3 region has 15 residues. From germline, CDR1 is MGHDK and CDR2 SYGVNS. Trimming pared 1 base from V and 8 bases from J, leaving 17 bases between. The CDR3 DNA sequence: TGTGCCAGCAGTGAATTCGCGAGGGGGTGGGGCGGCTACACCTTC. It codes for CASSEFARGWGGYTF.

This clone was counted ten times or more. The chain combines TRBV6-2 or TRBV6-3 with TRBJ1-6, with 8 positions matching TRBD1. V lost 2 bases and J lost 10; bases outside the gene matches: 4. Germline V gene data show CDR1 as MNHEY and CDR2 as SVGEGT. The CDR3 has 14 residues. CDR3 nucleotide sequence: TGTGCCAGCAGTTACGGGACAGGAGCCTCACCCCTCCACTTT. Residues: CASSYGTGASPLHF.

The J gene is TRBJ1-1, the V gene TRBV5-4; possibly TRBD1 for D (5 bases). Germline V gene sequence: CDR1 SGHNT, CDR2 YYREEE (reference sequence). Between the trimmed V and J ends, which lost 3 bases and 1 base, there was a span of 16 bases. The CDR3 covers 16 residues. The CDR3 coding sequence is TGTGCCAGCAGCTCACCTGACAGAAATGAGAACACTGAAGCTTTCTTT. Protein product: CASSSPDRNENTEAFF.

This clone was counted once. The rearrangement joins TRBV11-2 to TRBJ2-2; D call uncertain. CDR1 is SGHAT, CDR2 FQNNGV, per germline. The CDR3 extends over 14 amino acids. Trimming pared 4 bases from V and 8 bases from J, leaving 14 bases between. The CDR3 reads CASSWAFRPGELFF. The CDR3 DNA follows: TGTGCCAGCAGCTGGGCATTCAGGCCGGGGGAGCTGTTTTTT.

The chain carries TRBV29-1 and TRBJ1-1, with D possibly being TRBD1 (5 bases). CDR3 length: 11 residues. V lost 4 bases to trimming and J lost 10 bases, with 13 bases between them. Germline lookup yields CDR1 SQVTM and CDR2 ANQGSEA. In DNA form, the CDR3 reads TGCAGCGTTGTGTCAGGGTCCCGAGCTTTCTTT. Translating it yields CSVVSGSRAFF. The full variable domain, its missing parts supplied by reference TRBV29-1 and TRBJ1-1, is SAVISQKPSRDICQRGTSLTIQCQVDSQVTMMFWYRQQPGQSLTLIATANQGSEATYESGFVIDKFPISRPNLTFSTLTVSNMSPEDSSIYLCSVVSGSRAFFGQGTRLTVV.

The chain carries TRBV5-1 and TRBJ2-7, with D perhaps matching TRBD1 (6 bases). The CDR3 has 14 amino acids. Per germline, CDR1 SGHRS and CDR2 YFSETQ. Trimming stripped 1 base from V and 2 bases from J, with 10 bases between. CDR3 sequence: CASSLYTGTYEQYF. The DNA for the CDR3 is TGCGCCAGCAGCTTGTATACAGGGACCTACGAGCAGTACTTC.

The chain links TRBV4-3 to TRBJ1-5; 7 nucleotides match TRBD1. Per the germline V gene, CDR1 is LGHNA and CDR2 is YSLEER. CDR3 length: 16 amino acids. V shed 0 bases, J shed 7 bases, and the junction held 9 bases outside the gene matches. Here the CDR3 reads CASSQDGPGGRQPQHF. In nucleotides, the CDR3 is TGCGCCAGCAGCCAAGATGGCCCAGGGGGGAGGCAGCCCCAGCATTTT.

The rearrangement uses TRBV5-4 and TRBJ2-1, with 15 bases fitting TRBD2. The CDR3 loop spans 15 amino acids. The germline gives CDR1 SGHNT, CDR2 YYREEE (reference sequence). V trimming: 3 bases; J trimming: 10 bases; junction bases outside the gene matches: 5. The chain's CDR3 is CASSSGLAGGGEQFF. In nucleotides, the CDR3 is TGTGCCAGCAGCTCGGGACTAGCGGGGGGAGGCGAGCAGTTCTTC.

This clone has only one observation. V gene TRBV2 combines with J gene TRBJ2-7, with TRBD1 identical over 8 bases. Losses at the gene ends were 7 bases for V and 8 bases for J; bases not matched to a gene: 16. The germline CDR1 and CDR2 sequences are SNHLY and FYNNEI. The CDR3 length is 15 residues. CDR3 amino acids: CASKVSLTGAGQQYF. CDR3 sequence (DNA): TGTGCCAGCAAAGTTAGTCTGACAGGGGCGGGTCAGCAGTACTTC.

The J gene is TRBJ1-2, the V gene TRBV3-1 (or the pseudogene TRBV3-2); 8 bases map to TRBD1. This CDR3 has 15 amino acids. J lost 3 bases, V lost 7 bases, and 10 bases had no gene match. Germline V gene lookup returns CDR1 LGHDT and CDR2 YNNKEL (reference sequence). In DNA, the CDR3 is TGTGCCAGCAACCCAAGCCCAGGGGGCGACTATGGCTACACCTTC. Protein sequence: CASNPSPGGDYGYTF.

J is TRBJ1-3 and V is TRBV7-3, with a tentative D call TRBD1 (6 bases). Per the germline V gene, CDR1 is SGHTA and CDR2 is FQGTGA. This CDR3 has 13 amino acids. V was clipped by 9 bases and J by 0 bases, with 9 bases between them. The CDR3 DNA sequence: TGTGCCAGTTCGACAGGCTCTGGAAACACCATATATTTT. Translating gives CASSTGSGNTIYF.

V and J are TRBV3-1 (or the pseudogene TRBV3-2) and TRBJ2-7; TRBD1 might be the D (6 bases). There are 15 residues in the CDR3. V lost 4 bases and J lost 0, with 13 bases in between. Germline CDR1 reads LGHDT; CDR2 reads YNNKEL (reference sequence). The chain's CDR3 is CASSLGQTNSYEQYF. The CDR3 bases are TGTGCCAGCAGCCTCGGACAGACGAACTCCTACGAGCAGTACTTC.

The chain links TRBV6-2 or TRBV6-3 to TRBJ1-2, with D hard to call. The CDR3 spans 13 residues. Germline V gene sequence: CDR1 MNHEY, CDR2 SVGEGT. V lost 2 bases to trimming and J lost 8 bases, with 12 bases between them. DNA of the CDR3: TGTGCCAGCAGTTACGCCCTGTCGGGGGGCTACACCTTC. Translated: CASSYALSGGYTF.

In this sample, this clone turned up once. The V and J genes are TRBV7-2 and TRBJ2-7; possibly TRBD1 for D (5 bases). The CDR3 is 13 amino acids. V was shortened by 4 bases and J by 3 bases, with 10 bases between the two germline ends. Germline V gene data show CDR1 as SGHTA and CDR2 as FQGNSA. Written as DNA, the CDR3 is TGTGCCAGCAGCTCTGCGGACATCTACGAGCAGTACTTC. Translated, it gives CASSSADIYEQYF.

The chain joins TRBV7-9 to TRBJ2-2; D is unclear. CDR1 is SEHNR, CDR2 FQNEAQ, per germline (reference sequence). The CDR3 is made up of 14 amino acids. V lost 3 bases and J lost 8, with 13 bases in between. The CDR3 coding sequence is TGTGCCAGCAGCTTTGTATGGTTCGGTGGGGAGCTGTTTTTT. Residues: CASSFVWFGGELFF. Based on the CDR3 plus reference TRBV7-9 and TRBJ2-2, the full variable domain is DTGVSQNPRHKITKRGQNVTFRCDPISEHNRLYWYRQTLGQGPEFLTYFQNEAQLEKSRLLSDRFSAERPKGSFSTLEIQRTEQGDSAMYLCASSFVWFGGELFFGEGSRLTVL.